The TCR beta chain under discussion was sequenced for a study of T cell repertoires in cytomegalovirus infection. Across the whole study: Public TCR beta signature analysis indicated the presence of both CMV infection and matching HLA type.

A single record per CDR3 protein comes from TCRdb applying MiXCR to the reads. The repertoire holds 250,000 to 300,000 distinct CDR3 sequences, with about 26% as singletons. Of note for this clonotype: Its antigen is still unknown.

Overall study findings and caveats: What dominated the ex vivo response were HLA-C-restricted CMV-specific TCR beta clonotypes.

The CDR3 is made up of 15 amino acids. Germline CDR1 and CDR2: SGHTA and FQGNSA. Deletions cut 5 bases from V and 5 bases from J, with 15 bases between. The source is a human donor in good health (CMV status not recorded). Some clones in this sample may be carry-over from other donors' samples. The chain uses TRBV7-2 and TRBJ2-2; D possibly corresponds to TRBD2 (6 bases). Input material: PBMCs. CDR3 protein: CASSRLGIVTGELFF. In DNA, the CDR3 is TGTGCCAGCAGCCGACTAGGGATTGTGACCGGGGAGCTGTTTTTT.